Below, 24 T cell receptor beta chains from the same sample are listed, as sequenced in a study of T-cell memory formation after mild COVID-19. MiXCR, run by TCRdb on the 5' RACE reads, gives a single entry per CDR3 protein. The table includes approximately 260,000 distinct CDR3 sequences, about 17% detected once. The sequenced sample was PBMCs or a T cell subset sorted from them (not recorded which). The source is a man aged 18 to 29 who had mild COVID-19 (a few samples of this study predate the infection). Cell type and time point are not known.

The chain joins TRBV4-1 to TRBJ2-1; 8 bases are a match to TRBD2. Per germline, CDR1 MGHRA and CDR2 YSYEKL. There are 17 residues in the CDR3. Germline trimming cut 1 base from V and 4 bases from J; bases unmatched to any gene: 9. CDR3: CASSQGRPSGSYNEQFF. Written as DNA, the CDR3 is TGCGCCAGCAGCCAAGGAAGGCCTAGCGGGTCGTACAATGAGCAGTTCTTC.

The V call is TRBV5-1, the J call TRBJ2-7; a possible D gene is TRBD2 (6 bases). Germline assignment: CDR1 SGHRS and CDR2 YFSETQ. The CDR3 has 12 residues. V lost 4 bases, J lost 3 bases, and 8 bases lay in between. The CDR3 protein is CASSRDFYEQYF. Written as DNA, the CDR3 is TGCGCCAGCAGCCGGGACTTCTACGAGCAGTACTTC.

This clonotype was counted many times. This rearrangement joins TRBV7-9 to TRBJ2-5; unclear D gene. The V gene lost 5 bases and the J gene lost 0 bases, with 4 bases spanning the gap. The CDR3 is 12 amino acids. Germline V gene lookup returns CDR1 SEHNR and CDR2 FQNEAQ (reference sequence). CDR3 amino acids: CASSTYQETQYF. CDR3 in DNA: TGTGCCAGCAGCACGTACCAAGAGACCCAGTACTTC.

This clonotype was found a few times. CDR3 loop: CASSYGTSGGDTQYF. The CDR3 region has the DNA TGTGCCAGCAGTTACGGGACTAGCGGGGGAGATACGCAGTATTTT. The chain couples TRBV6-5 to TRBJ2-3; TRBD2 matches at 14 bases. Germline V gene data show CDR1 as MNHEY and CDR2 as SVGAGI. The CDR3 spans 15 residues. With V trimmed by 2 bases and J by 5 bases, 0 bases remained unmatched.

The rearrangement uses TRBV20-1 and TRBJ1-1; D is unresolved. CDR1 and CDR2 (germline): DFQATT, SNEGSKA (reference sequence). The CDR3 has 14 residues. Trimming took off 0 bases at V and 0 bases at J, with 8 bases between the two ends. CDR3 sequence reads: CSARDPGMNTEAFF. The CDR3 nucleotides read TGCAGTGCTAGAGATCCGGGGATGAACACTGAAGCTTTCTTT.

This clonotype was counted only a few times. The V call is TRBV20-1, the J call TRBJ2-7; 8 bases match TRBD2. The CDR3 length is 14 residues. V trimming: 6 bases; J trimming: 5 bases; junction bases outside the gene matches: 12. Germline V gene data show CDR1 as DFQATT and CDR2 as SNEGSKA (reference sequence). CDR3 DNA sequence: TGCAGTGCCCCCCTCGGGGGGGGAGTCCACGAGCAGTACTTC. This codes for CSAPLGGGVHEQYF.

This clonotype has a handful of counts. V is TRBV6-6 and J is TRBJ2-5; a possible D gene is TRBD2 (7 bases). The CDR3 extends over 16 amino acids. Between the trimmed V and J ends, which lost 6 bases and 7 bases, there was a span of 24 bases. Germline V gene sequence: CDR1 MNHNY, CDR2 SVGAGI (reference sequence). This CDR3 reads CASSPHPAGAGGTQYF. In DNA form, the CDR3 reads TGTGCCAGCAGCCCTCATCCGGCGGGGGCGGGTGGGACCCAGTACTTC.

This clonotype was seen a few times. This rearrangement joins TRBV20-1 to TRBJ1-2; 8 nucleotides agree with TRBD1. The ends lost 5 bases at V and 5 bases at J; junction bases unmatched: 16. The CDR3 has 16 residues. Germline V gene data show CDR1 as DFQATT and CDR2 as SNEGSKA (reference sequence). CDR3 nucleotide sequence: TGCAGTGCTCCTCGAATCGGACAGGGCGTGAGGTATGGCTACACCTTC. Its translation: CSAPRIGQGVRYGYTF.

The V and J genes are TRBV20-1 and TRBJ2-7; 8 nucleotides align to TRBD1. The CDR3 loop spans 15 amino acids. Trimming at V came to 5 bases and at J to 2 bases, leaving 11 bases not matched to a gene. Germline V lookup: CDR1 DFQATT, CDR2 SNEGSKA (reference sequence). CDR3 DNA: TGCAGTGCTGGACCCCTGGGACAGGTAGCCTACGAGCAGTACTTC. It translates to CSAGPLGQVAYEQYF.

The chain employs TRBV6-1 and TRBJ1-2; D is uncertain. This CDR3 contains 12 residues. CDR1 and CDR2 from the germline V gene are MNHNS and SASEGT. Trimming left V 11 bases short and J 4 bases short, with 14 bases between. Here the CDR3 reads CAGHHRIYGYTF. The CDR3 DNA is TGTGCCGGTCACCACAGAATCTATGGCTACACCTTC.

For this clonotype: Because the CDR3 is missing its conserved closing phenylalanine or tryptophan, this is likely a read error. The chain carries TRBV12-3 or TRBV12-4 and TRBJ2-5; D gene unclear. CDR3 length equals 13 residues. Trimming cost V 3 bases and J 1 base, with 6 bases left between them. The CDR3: CASSFGGQETQYY. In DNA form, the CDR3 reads TGTGCCAGCAGTTTCGGCGGCCAAGAGACCCAGTACTAC.

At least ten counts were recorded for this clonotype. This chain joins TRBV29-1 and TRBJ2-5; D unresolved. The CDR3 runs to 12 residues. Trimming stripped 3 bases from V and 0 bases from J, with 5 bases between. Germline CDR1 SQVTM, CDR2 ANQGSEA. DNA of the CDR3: TGCAGCGTTGAGACTGACCAAGAGACCCAGTACTTC. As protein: CSVETDQETQYF.

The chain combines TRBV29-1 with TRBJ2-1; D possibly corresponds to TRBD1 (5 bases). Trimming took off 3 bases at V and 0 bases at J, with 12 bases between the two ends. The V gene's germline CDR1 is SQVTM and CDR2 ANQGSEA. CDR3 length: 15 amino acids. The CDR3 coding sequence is TGCAGCGTTGATAGGGGAACTTCCTCCTACAATGAGCAGTTCTTC. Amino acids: CSVDRGTSSYNEQFF.

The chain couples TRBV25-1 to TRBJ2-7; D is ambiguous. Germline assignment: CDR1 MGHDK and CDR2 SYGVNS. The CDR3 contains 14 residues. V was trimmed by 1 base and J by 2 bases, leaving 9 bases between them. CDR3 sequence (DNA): TGTGCCAGCAGTGAATTTGCACCCCCCTACGAGCAGTACTTC. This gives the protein CASSEFAPPYEQYF.

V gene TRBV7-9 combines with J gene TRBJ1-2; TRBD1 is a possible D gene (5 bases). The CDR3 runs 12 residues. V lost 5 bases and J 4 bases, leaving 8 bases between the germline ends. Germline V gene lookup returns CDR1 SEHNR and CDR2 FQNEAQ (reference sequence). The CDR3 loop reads CASSVQGYGYTF. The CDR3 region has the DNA TGTGCCAGCAGCGTGCAGGGCTATGGCTACACCTTC.

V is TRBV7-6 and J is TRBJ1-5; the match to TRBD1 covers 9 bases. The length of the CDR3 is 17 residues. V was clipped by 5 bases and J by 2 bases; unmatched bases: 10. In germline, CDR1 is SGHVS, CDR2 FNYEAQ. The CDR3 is CASSPTWDRDGNQPQHF. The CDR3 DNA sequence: TGTGCCAGCAGCCCGACGTGGGACAGGGACGGCAATCAGCCCCAGCATTTT.

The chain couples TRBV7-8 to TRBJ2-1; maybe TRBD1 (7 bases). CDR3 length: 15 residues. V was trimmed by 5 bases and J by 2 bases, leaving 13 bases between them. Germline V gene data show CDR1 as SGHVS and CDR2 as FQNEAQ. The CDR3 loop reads CASSIRGATYNEQFF. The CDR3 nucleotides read TGTGCCAGCAGCATCAGGGGGGCCACCTACAATGAGCAGTTCTTC.

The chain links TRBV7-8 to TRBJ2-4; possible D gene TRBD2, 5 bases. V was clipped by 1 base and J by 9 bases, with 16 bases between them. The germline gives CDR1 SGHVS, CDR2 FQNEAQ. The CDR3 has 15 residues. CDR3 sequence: CASSLERVGIGIQYF. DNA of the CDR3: TGTGCCAGCAGCTTAGAGAGGGTAGGGATTGGCATTCAGTACTTC.

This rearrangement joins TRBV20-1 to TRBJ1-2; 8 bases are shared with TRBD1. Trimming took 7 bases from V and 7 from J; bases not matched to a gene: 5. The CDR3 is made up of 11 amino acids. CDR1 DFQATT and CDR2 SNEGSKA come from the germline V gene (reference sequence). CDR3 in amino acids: CSGTGGTGYTF. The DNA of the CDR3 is TGCAGTGGAACAGGGGGAACTGGCTACACCTTC.

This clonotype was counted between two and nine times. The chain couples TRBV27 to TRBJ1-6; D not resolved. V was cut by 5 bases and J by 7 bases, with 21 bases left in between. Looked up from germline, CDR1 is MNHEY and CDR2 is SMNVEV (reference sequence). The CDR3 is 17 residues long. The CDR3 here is CASSHGVFRGRNSPLHF. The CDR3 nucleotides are TGTGCCAGCAGTCATGGGGTGTTCCGCGGTAGGAATTCACCCCTCCACTTT.

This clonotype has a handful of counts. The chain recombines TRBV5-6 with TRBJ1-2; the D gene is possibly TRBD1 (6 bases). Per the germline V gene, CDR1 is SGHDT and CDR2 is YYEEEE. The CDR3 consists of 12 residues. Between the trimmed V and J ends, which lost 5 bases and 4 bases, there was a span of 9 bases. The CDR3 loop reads CASRGQPYGYTF. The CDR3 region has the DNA TGTGCCAGCAGAGGACAGCCCTATGGCTACACCTTC.

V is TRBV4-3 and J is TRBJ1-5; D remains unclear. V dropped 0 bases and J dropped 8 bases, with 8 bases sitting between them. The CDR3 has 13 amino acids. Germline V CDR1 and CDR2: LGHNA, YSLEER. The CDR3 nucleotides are TGCGCCAGCAGCCAAGACGCCCTCGAGCCCCAGCATTTT. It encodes CASSQDALEPQHF.

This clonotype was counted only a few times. The CDR3 coding sequence is TGTGCCAGCTCACCGAGACAGGGGCGGGACACTGAAGCTTTCTTT. It is translated as CASSPRQGRDTEAFF. V usage is TRBV18 and J usage is TRBJ1-1; 8 nucleotides agree with TRBD1. The CDR3 has 15 amino acids. Germline lookup yields CDR1 KGHSH and CDR2 LQKENI. V lost 3 bases to trimming and J lost 3 bases; unmatched junction nucleotides: 6.

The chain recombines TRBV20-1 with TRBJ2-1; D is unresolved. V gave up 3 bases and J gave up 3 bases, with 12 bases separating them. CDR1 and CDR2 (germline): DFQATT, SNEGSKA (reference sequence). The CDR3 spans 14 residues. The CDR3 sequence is CSASLPTNYNEQFF. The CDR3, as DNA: TGCAGTGCTAGTCTACCTACCAACTACAATGAGCAGTTCTTC.